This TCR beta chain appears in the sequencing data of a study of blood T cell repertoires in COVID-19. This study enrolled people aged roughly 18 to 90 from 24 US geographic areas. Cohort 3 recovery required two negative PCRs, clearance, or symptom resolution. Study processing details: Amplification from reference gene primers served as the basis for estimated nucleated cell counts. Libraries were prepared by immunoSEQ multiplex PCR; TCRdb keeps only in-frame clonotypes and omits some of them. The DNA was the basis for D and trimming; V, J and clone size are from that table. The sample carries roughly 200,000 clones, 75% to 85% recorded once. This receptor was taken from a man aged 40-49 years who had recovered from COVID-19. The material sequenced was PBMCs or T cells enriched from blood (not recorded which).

CDR3 in DNA: TGTGCCAGCAGCCCACGACTAGCGGGTCCGAATGAGCAGTTCTTC. Its protein is CASSPRLAGPNEQFF. This chain uses TRBV9 with TRBJ2-1; 10 bases fit TRBD2. Germline V gene sequence: CDR1 SGDLS, CDR2 YYNGEE. Trimming cost V 4 bases and J 7 bases; bases outside gene matches: 8. This CDR3 is 15 amino acids long.